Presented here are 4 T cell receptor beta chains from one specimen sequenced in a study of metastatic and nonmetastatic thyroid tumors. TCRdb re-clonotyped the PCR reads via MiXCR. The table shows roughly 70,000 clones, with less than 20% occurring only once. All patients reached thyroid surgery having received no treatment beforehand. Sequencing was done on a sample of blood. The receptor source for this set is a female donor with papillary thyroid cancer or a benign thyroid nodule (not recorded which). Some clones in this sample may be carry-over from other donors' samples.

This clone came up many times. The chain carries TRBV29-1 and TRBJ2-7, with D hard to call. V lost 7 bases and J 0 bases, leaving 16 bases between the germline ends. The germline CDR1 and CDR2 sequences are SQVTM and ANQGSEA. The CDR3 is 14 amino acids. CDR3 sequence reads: CSAVVFGSSYEQYF. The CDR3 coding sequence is TGCAGCGCTGTGGTTTTTGGTAGCTCCTACGAGCAGTACTTC.

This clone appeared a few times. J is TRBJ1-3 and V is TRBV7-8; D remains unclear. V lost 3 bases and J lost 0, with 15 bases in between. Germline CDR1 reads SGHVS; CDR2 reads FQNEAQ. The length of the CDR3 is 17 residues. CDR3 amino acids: CASSFQAAWSSGNTIYF. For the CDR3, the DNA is TGTGCCAGCAGCTTCCAGGCGGCCTGGAGCTCTGGAAACACCATATATTTT.

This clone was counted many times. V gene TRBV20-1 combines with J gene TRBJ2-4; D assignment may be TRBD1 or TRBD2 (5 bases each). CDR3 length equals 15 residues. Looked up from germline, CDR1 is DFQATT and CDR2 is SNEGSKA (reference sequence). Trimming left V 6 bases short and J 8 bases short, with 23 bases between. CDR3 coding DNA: TGCAGTGCCATGCCCGAGGGGTCCAAGGGAGACATTCAGTACTTC. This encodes CSAMPEGSKGDIQYF.

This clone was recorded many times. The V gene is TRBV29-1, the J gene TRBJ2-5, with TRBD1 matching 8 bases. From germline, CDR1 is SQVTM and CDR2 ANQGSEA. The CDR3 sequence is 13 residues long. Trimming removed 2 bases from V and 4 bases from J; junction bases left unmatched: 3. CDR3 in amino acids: CSVEQGARETQYF. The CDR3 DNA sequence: TGCAGCGTTGAACAGGGGGCGCGAGAGACCCAGTACTTC.